Below are 23 T cell receptor beta chains sequenced from a single sample in a study of blood T cell repertoires in COVID-19. TCRdb's table, derived via immunoSEQ multiplex PCR, lists solely in-frame clones and lacks some. Counted here are tens of thousands of clones, less than 95% occurring once; the ten biggest clones make up about 2.5%. The sample consisted of peripheral blood. The receptors come from a human donor with active COVID-19. The donor label of this sample is uncertain.

This chain uses TRBV6-1 with TRBJ2-7; D ambiguous. V dropped 3 bases and J dropped 3 bases, with 3 bases sitting between them. CDR1 is MNHNS and CDR2 is SASEGT in the germline V gene. The CDR3 has 11 amino acids. CDR3 protein: CASSDNYEQYF. For the CDR3, the DNA is TGTGCCAGCAGTGACAACTACGAGCAGTACTTC.

This chain joins TRBV4-3 and TRBJ2-5; 11 bases are shared with TRBD1. CDR3 length equals 15 residues. V shed 2 bases and J 5 bases; nucleotides not matched to a gene: 4. The germline gives CDR1 LGHNA, CDR2 YSLEER. DNA of the CDR3: TGCGCCAGCAGCCAACGGGACAGGGGGGAGGAGACCCAGTACTTC. Translation gives CASSQRDRGEETQYF.

The rearrangement uses TRBV6-2 or TRBV6-3 and TRBJ2-2; 12 bases are a match to TRBD2. After removal of 2 bases from V and 9 bases from J, the junction contained 10 bases not matched to a gene. The CDR3 has 17 residues. Per germline, CDR1 MNHEY and CDR2 SVGEGT. The CDR3 reads CASSYPTTSGGSRELFF. The CDR3, as DNA: TGTGCCAGCAGTTACCCCACAACTAGCGGGGGGTCGCGGGAGCTGTTTTTT.

In this sample, this clone turned up a few times. The chain joins TRBV2 to TRBJ2-7, with TRBD1 matching over 11 bases. The CDR3 covers 13 residues. Germline loops: CDR1 SNHLY, CDR2 FYNNEI. The J segment lost 5 bases and the V segment lost 8 bases, leaving 5 bases of the junction unmatched. CDR3 residues: CASAGQGADEQYF. For the CDR3, the DNA is TGTGCCAGCGCCGGACAGGGGGCGGACGAGCAGTACTTC.

This chain links TRBV11-3 with TRBJ2-1; perhaps TRBD2 as D (6 bases). Trimming took off 5 bases at V and 10 bases at J, with 15 bases between the two ends. This CDR3 has 13 amino acids. Germline V gene lookup returns CDR1 SGHNT and CDR2 YENEEA. CDR3 region: CASSPTPRGEQFF. The CDR3 nucleotides read TGTGCCAGCAGCCCTACCCCGCGGGGCGAGCAGTTCTTC.

CDR3 sequence (DNA): TGCGCCAGCAGCTTGGCTAGCGGGGGGGAAGAGACCCAGTACTTC. Translation: CASSLASGGEETQYF. The chain has TRBV5-1 and TRBJ2-5; 12 bases match TRBD2. This CDR3 region has 15 residues. Germline V gene sequence: CDR1 SGHRS, CDR2 YFSETQ. Germline trimming cut 0 bases from V and 3 bases from J; bases unmatched to any gene: 0.

This clone was seen a handful of times. The chain links TRBV2 to TRBJ2-7, with D possibly TRBD1 on 5 matching bases. The germline CDR1 and CDR2 sequences are SNHLY and FYNNEI. CDR3 length: 13 amino acids. V was shortened by 7 bases and J by 2 bases, with 12 bases between the two germline ends. CDR3 coding DNA: TGTGCCAGCATCACAGGCGTACCCTACGAGCAGTACTTC. It is translated as CASITGVPYEQYF.

The rearrangement links TRBV10-3 to TRBJ1-4, with TRBD1 matching over 9 bases. The CDR3 consists of 16 residues. After removal of 10 bases from V and 5 bases from J, the junction contained 14 bases not matched to a gene. The germline CDR1 and CDR2 sequences are ENHRY and SYGVKD. CDR3 region: CATTSGTGTSNEKLFF. The CDR3 bases are TGTGCCACAACCTCCGGGACAGGGACTTCCAATGAAAAACTGTTTTTT.

V gene TRBV13 combines with J gene TRBJ2-7; 8 nucleotides line up with TRBD2. J was trimmed by 3 bases and V by 3 bases; bases with no gene match: 10. In germline, CDR1 is PRHDT, CDR2 FYEKMQ (reference sequence). The CDR3 totals 16 residues. The CDR3 sequence: CASSFYAGGLYYEQYF. The CDR3 nucleotides read TGTGCCAGCAGCTTTTACGCGGGGGGTCTCTACTACGAGCAGTACTTC.

The chain is built from TRBV9 and TRBJ1-1, with D tentatively TRBD1 (5 bases). V lost 7 bases, J lost 1 base, and 11 bases lay in between. Germline V gives CDR1 SGDLS, CDR2 YYNGEE. CDR3 length equals 13 residues. In DNA form, the CDR3 reads TGTGCCAGCGCTAGGGGAGGGAACACTGAAGCTTTCTTT. Translation: CASARGGNTEAFF.

This sequence joins TRBV18 and TRBJ2-7; possibly TRBD1 for D (5 bases). The CDR3 has 13 amino acids. Deletions cut 5 bases from V and 6 bases from J, with 14 bases between. CDR1 is KGHSH and CDR2 is LQKENI in the germline V gene. CDR3 loop: CASSSSGKGEQYF. In nucleotides, the CDR3 is TGTGCCAGCTCATCCTCAGGGAAGGGCGAGCAGTACTTC.

The chain combines TRBV18 with TRBJ2-2; TRBD1 aligns across 7 bases. CDR1 KGHSH and CDR2 LQKENI come from the germline V gene. V lost 1 base, J lost 2 bases, and 10 bases stayed unmatched. CDR3 length equals 18 residues. The CDR3 DNA is TGTGCCAGCTCACCACTTCGGCCGGACAGGAGAAACACCGGGGAGCTGTTTTTT. Translated: CASSPLRPDRRNTGELFF.

The V call is TRBV29-1, the J call TRBJ2-3; D is possibly TRBD2 (6 bases). The germline V gene has CDR1 SQVTM and CDR2 ANQGSEA. The CDR3 has 15 residues. Trimming removed 6 bases at V and 2 bases at J, with 18 bases between. The CDR3 region is CSVKPSGENTDTQYF. The DNA of the CDR3 is TGCAGCGTCAAACCATCGGGGGAAAACACAGATACGCAGTATTTT.

This chain connects TRBV5-4 to TRBJ2-1; tentative D call: TRBD1 (6 bases). V lost 2 bases and J lost 10, with 13 bases in between. The CDR3 is 13 residues long. Germline V gives CDR1 SGHNT, CDR2 YYREEE (reference sequence). The CDR3 nucleotides read TGTGCCAGCAGCTTATGGACAGCCCCCGAGCAGTTCTTC. This gives the protein CASSLWTAPEQFF. The full variable domain, completed using reference TRBV5-4 and TRBJ2-1, is ETGVTQSPTHLIKTRGQQVTLRCSSQSGHNTVSWYQQALGQGPQFIFQYYREEENGRGNFPPRFSGLQFPNYSSELNVNALELDDSALYLCASSLWTAPEQFFGPGTRLTVL.

The chain couples TRBV10-3 to TRBJ2-7; a possible D gene is TRBD2 (7 bases). Germline CDR1 ENHRY, CDR2 SYGVKD. The CDR3 consists of 14 residues. Trimming stripped 6 bases from V and 5 bases from J, with 17 bases between. The CDR3: CAIRGGGALNEQYF. The DNA for the CDR3 is TGTGCCATCAGGGGAGGGGGGGCTTTAAACGAGCAGTACTTC.

As DNA, the CDR3 is TGTGCCAGCAGCGTAGTGAGCGGGGGACCCGGAGATACGCAGTATTTT. Its translation is CASSVVSGGPGDTQYF. This chain connects TRBV9 to TRBJ2-3; 8 bases are a match to TRBD2. Germline trimming cut 0 bases from V and 5 bases from J; bases unmatched to any gene: 8. CDR3 length equals 16 residues. CDR1 is SGDLS and CDR2 is YYNGEE in the germline V gene.

The chain employs TRBV7-3 and TRBJ2-5; TRBD2 is a possible D gene (6 bases). The CDR3 contains 15 residues. Germline V gene sequence: CDR1 SGHTA, CDR2 FQGTGA. Trimming took off 1 base at V and 1 base at J, with 10 bases between the two ends. The CDR3 reads CASSLIGGSQETQYF. CDR3 nucleotide sequence: TGTGCCAGCAGCTTAATTGGGGGGTCCCAAGAGACCCAGTACTTC. Full variable domain (outside the CDR3, taken from reference TRBV7-3 and TRBJ2-5): GAGVSQTPSNKVTEKGKYVELRCDPISGHTALYWYRQSLGQGPEFLIYFQGTGAADDSGLPNDRFFAVRPEGSVSTLKIQRTERGDSAVYLCASSLIGGSQETQYFGPGTRLLVL.

This chain joins TRBV19 and TRBJ2-7; tentative D call: TRBD1 (7 bases). Trimming removed 1 base from V and 6 bases from J, with 13 bases in between. Per germline, CDR1 LNHDA and CDR2 SQIVND (reference sequence). There are 14 residues in the CDR3. CDR3 protein: CASSIVIRGAEQYF. CDR3 in DNA: TGTGCCAGTAGTATAGTAATCAGGGGGGCCGAGCAGTACTTC.

The chain is built from TRBV24-1 and TRBJ2-3; D is possibly TRBD2 (7 bases). Per the germline V gene, CDR1 is KGHDR and CDR2 is SFDVKD. V shed 2 bases and J shed 0 bases, with 17 bases lying between them. CDR3 size: 18 residues. The CDR3 sequence is CATSDSGAKGGSTDTQYF. The CDR3 DNA is TGTGCCACCAGTGATTCTGGCGCGAAGGGGGGGAGCACAGATACGCAGTATTTT.

Here the CDR3 reads CASSPPGQLYGYTF. Written as DNA, the CDR3 is TGTGCCAGCAGCCCCCCTGGGCAGCTCTATGGCTACACCTTC. The V and J genes are TRBV4-2 and TRBJ1-2; D gene uncertain. Germline-derived CDR1 and CDR2 are LGHNA and YNFKEQ. There are 14 residues in the CDR3. V was shortened by 4 bases and J by 4 bases, with 13 bases between the two germline ends.

The chain uses TRBV7-8 and TRBJ2-5; the D gene is possibly TRBD1 (8 bases). The J call may be faulty, since TRBJ2-7 better matches the DNA end. The CDR3 is made up of 14 amino acids. Per germline, CDR1 SGHVS and CDR2 FQNEAQ. This chain's CDR3 is CASSPSTGEGEQYF. In DNA form, the CDR3 reads TGTGCCAGCAGCCCCTCGACAGGGGAGGGCGAGCAGTACTTC.

This chain uses TRBV6-2 or TRBV6-3 with TRBJ1-2; D is perhaps TRBD1 (6 bases). The CDR3 is 13 amino acids. Trimming removed 0 bases at V and 5 bases at J, with 7 bases between. In germline, CDR1 is MNHEY, CDR2 SVGEGT. The CDR3 loop reads CASSYSTGYGYTF. The CDR3 DNA sequence: TGTGCCAGCAGTTACTCGACAGGATATGGCTACACCTTC.

The chain couples TRBV7-2 to TRBJ2-7, with 10 bases identical to TRBD2. The length of the CDR3 is 16 residues. J was trimmed by 0 bases and V by 5 bases; bases with no gene match: 7. Germline CDR1 and CDR2: SGHTA and FQGNSA. CDR3 sequence (DNA): TGTGCCAGCAGCCGCACTAGCGGGGCCAGCTCCTACGAGCAGTACTTC. Its protein product is CASSRTSGASSYEQYF.